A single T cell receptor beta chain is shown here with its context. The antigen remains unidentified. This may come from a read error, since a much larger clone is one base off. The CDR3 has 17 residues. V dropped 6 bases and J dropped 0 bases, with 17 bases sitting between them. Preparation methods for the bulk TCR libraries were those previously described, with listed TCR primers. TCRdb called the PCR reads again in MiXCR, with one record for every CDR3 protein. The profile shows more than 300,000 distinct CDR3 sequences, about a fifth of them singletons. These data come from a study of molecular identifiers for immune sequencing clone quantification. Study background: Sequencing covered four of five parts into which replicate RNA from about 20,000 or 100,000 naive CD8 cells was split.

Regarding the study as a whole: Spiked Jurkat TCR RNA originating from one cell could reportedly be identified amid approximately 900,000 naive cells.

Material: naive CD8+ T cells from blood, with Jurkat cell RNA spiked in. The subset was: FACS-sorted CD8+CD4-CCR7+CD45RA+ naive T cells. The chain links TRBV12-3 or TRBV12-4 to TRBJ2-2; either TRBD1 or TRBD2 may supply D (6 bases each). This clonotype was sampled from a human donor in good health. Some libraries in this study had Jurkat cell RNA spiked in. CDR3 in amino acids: CASRFIGGGPNTGELFF. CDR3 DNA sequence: TGTGCCAGCAGGTTTATAGGGGGAGGACCGAACACCGGGGAGCTGTTTTTT.